The source of this T cell receptor (beta chain) is a study of T cells in narcolepsy. V dropped 5 bases and J dropped 5 bases, with 15 bases sitting between them. In germline, CDR1 is MNHEY, CDR2 SVGAGI. The CDR3 sequence is 14 residues long. The table came from immunoSEQ multiplex PCR; TCRdb's copy has only in-frame clones and leaves some out. The data show 15,000 to 16,000 clones, roughly 87% seen once. The source is a human donor in good health. The sequenced material came from memory (CD45RA-) CD4+ T cells from blood. The chain uses TRBV6-5 and TRBJ1-2, with D perhaps matching TRBD1 (5 bases). CDR3 sequence (DNA): TGTGCCAGCAGTGAAACCCCGGGGGGGTATGGCTACACCTTC. Translation: CASSETPGGYGYTF.